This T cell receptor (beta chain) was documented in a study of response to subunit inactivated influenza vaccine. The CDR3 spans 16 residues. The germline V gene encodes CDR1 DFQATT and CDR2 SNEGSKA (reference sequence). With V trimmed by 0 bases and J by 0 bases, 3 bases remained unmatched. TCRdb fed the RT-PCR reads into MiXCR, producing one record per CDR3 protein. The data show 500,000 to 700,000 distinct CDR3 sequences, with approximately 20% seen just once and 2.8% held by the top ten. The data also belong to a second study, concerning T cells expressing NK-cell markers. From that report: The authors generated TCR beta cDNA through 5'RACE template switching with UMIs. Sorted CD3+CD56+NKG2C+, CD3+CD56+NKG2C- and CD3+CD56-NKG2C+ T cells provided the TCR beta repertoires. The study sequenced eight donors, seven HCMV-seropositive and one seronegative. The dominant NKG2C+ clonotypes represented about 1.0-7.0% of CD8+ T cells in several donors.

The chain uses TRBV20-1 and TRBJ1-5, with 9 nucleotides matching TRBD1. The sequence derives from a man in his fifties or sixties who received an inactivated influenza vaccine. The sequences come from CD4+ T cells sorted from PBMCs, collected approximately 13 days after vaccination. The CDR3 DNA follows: TGCAGTGCTAGAGATGGGACAGGGTATAGCAATCAGCCCCAGCATTTT. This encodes CSARDGTGYSNQPQHF.